A single sample is the source of the 25 T cell receptor beta chains below, sequenced in a study of beta chain features in type 1 diabetes. The whole isolated RNA underwent reverse transcription, so sequencing captured expressed TCRB transcripts. The method was immunoSEQ multiplex PCR; TCRdb's version includes in-frame clones alone and lacks a portion of them. The sample comprises over 120,000 clones, about 10% of which are singletons, and roughly 0.7% rests with the top ten. The sample comprised central memory CD4+ T cells from blood. The receptors were gathered from a man between 18 and 29 years old in good health.

This clone was counted only a few times. The chain links TRBV15 to TRBJ1-1; the match to TRBD1 covers 8 bases. The CDR3 sequence is 14 residues long. The germline V gene has CDR1 LNHNV and CDR2 YYDKDF (reference sequence). Trimming removed 2 bases from V and 7 bases from J; junction bases left unmatched: 6. The CDR3 region is CATSRTGQVNEAFF. CDR3 DNA: TGTGCCACCAGCAGAACGGGACAGGTTAATGAAGCTTTCTTT.

This clone has just a few counts. The chain joins TRBV28 to TRBJ1-2; D unresolved. The V end lost 6 bases, the J end lost 1 base, and 15 bases lay between the germline ends. The CDR3 is 15 residues long. Germline assignment: CDR1 MDHEN and CDR2 SYDVKM. In DNA form, the CDR3 reads TGTGCCAGCAGCCGGAGTCGACTTTTTAACTATGGCTACACCTTC. Its protein is CASSRSRLFNYGYTF.

This clone was detected a few times. The chain uses TRBV19 and TRBJ1-5; TRBD1 matches at 7 bases. There are 16 residues in the CDR3. Germline assignment: CDR1 LNHDA and CDR2 SQIVND (reference sequence). The V gene end was trimmed by 3 bases and the J gene end by 5 bases; junction bases not matched to a gene: 10. CDR3 in DNA: TGTGCCAGTAGTATTCGCCAGGGGGTGAATCATCAGCCCCAGCATTTT. Translation gives CASSIRQGVNHQPQHF.

Only a few counts were recorded for this clone. The chain recombines TRBV5-6 with TRBJ1-6; D is possibly TRBD1 (5 bases). Germline V lookup: CDR1 SGHDT, CDR2 YYEEEE. Trimming stripped 6 bases from V and 3 bases from J, with 16 bases between. CDR3 length: 16 amino acids. The CDR3 reads CASTQLTELYNSPLHF. CDR3 sequence (DNA): TGTGCCAGCACCCAATTGACAGAACTCTATAATTCACCCCTCCACTTT.

This chain uses TRBV4-2 with TRBJ2-7; D unresolved. There are 15 residues in the CDR3. V dropped 0 bases and J dropped 1 base, with 10 bases sitting between them. The germline gives CDR1 LGHNA, CDR2 YNFKEQ. The CDR3 DNA reads TGTGCCAGCAGCCAAGATCGTGGCAGTTCCTACGAGCAGTACTTC. This encodes CASSQDRGSSYEQYF.

There are a few counts of this clone. The chain couples TRBV2 to TRBJ1-5; D unresolved. This CDR3 spans 11 amino acids. V lost 3 bases and J lost 5, with 2 bases in between. Germline CDR1 reads SNHLY; CDR2 reads FYNNEI. CDR3 residues: CASSDDQPQHF. CDR3 DNA: TGTGCCAGCAGTGACGATCAGCCCCAGCATTTT.

V usage is TRBV29-1 and J usage is TRBJ2-5, with TRBD2 as a possible D gene (7 bases). The tail of the sequence fits TRBJ2-7 better, so the J call may be wrong. Germline CDR1 reads SQVTM; CDR2 reads ANQGSEA. The CDR3 is made up of 14 amino acids. DNA for the CDR3: TGCAGCGTTCTAACGCGGGGGCGTGGGGACGAGCAGTACTTC. Protein sequence: CSVLTRGRGDEQYF.

This clone was found a few times. V usage is TRBV5-1 and J usage is TRBJ1-2; D not certain. There are 14 residues in the CDR3. The ends were cut back, 0 bases at V and 4 bases at J, with 10 bases in the middle. Germline V gene lookup returns CDR1 SGHRS and CDR2 YFSETQ. For the CDR3, the DNA is TGCGCCAGCAGCTTGGTTGGGCAGCTCTATGGCTACACCTTC. Translation: CASSLVGQLYGYTF.

The chain employs TRBV11-3 and TRBJ2-5; no reliable D call. The CDR3 totals 13 residues. Per germline, CDR1 SGHNT and CDR2 YENEEA. The V gene lost 2 bases and the J gene lost 13 bases, with 17 bases spanning the gap. This chain's CDR3 is CASSLPPADLLYF. The CDR3 coding sequence is TGTGCCAGCAGCTTACCGCCCGCGGATCTCTTGTACTTC. The whole variable domain, filled in from reference TRBV11-3 and TRBJ2-5, reads EAGVVQSPRYKIIEKKQPVAFWCNPISGHNTLYWYLQNLGQGPELLIRYENEEAVDDSQLPKDRFSAERLKGVDSTLKIQPAELGDSAVYLCASSLPPADLLYFGPGTRLLVL.

This clone was found a few times. This chain links TRBV30 with TRBJ1-2, with D possibly TRBD1 on 5 matching bases. Trimming cost V 3 bases and J 2 bases, with 13 bases left between them. The CDR3 is 14 residues long. Per germline, CDR1 GTSNPN and CDR2 SVGIG (reference sequence). The CDR3 is CAWRGHPGNYGYTF. DNA for the CDR3: TGTGCCTGGAGGGGGCACCCAGGGAACTATGGCTACACCTTC. The complete variable domain, with remaining parts taken from reference TRBV30 and TRBJ1-2, reads SQTIHQWPATLVQPVGSPLSLECTVEGTSNPNLYWYRQAAGRGLQLLFYSVGIGQISSEVPQNLSASRPQDRQFILSSKKLLLSDSGFYLCAWRGHPGNYGYTFGSGTRLTVV.

This chain uses TRBV30 with TRBJ2-7; no firm D call. The CDR3 is made up of 12 amino acids. The V gene's germline CDR1 is GTSNPN and CDR2 SVGIG (reference sequence). V lost 0 bases, J lost 3 bases, and 6 bases lay in between. The CDR3, as DNA: TGTGCCTGGAGTGTAACTGGCTACGAGCAGTACTTC. The encoded protein is CAWSVTGYEQYF.

This clone turned up a few times. The chain couples TRBV9 to TRBJ2-3; weak D call: TRBD1 (6 bases). The CDR3 covers 16 residues. V lost 0 bases, J lost 7 bases, and 18 bases lay in between. Looked up from germline, CDR1 is SGDLS and CDR2 is YYNGEE. CDR3 sequence: CASSVGGRGTVNTQYF. CDR3 nucleotides: TGTGCCAGCAGCGTAGGGGGCAGGGGAACCGTAAATACGCAGTATTTT.

The rearrangement joins TRBV6-5 to TRBJ2-1; 9 positions match TRBD1. The CDR3 is made up of 15 amino acids. Germline V gene data show CDR1 as MNHEY and CDR2 as SVGAGI. The ends lost 4 bases at V and 3 bases at J; junction bases unmatched: 4. The CDR3 DNA is TGTGCCAGCAGTTCGGGACAGGGAGGCTACAATGAGCAGTTCTTC. Its protein is CASSSGQGGYNEQFF.

The chain uses TRBV6-5 and TRBJ2-5; 8 positions match TRBD2. Germline CDR1 and CDR2: MNHEY and SVGAGI. This CDR3 has 14 amino acids. With 6 bases clipped from V and 10 bases from J, the junction kept 13 bases outside the gene matches. CDR3 amino acids: CASRAGASRIDQYF. In DNA, the CDR3 is TGTGCCAGCAGAGCGGGGGCCTCCAGGATTGACCAGTACTTC.

The genes are TRBV7-2 and TRBJ1-1; D gene ambiguous. Trimming removed 1 base at V and 11 bases at J, with 11 bases between. This CDR3 is 12 amino acids long. Germline CDR1 SGHTA, CDR2 FQGNSA. The CDR3 sequence: CASSLDSGVAFF. CDR3 bases: TGTGCCAGCAGCTTAGATAGCGGGGTGGCTTTCTTT. The full variable domain, completed using reference TRBV7-2 and TRBJ1-1, is GAGVSQSPSNKVTEKGKDVELRCDPISGHTALYWYRQSLGQGLEFLIYFQGNSAPDKSGLPSDRFSAERTGGSVSTLTIQRTQQEDSAVYLCASSLDSGVAFFGQGTRLTVV.

The chain links TRBV9 to TRBJ2-3, with 7 nucleotides matching TRBD2. The germline V gene encodes CDR1 SGDLS and CDR2 YYNGEE. The CDR3 consists of 15 residues. V was pared by 2 bases and J by 1 base, with 4 bases of the junction left unmatched. The CDR3: CASSVTAGGTDTQYF. CDR3 DNA: TGTGCCAGCAGCGTCACCGCGGGGGGCACAGATACGCAGTATTTT.

This clone was observed a handful of times. The V call is TRBV27, the J call TRBJ2-5; maybe TRBD2 (5 bases). Trimming took off 4 bases at V and 4 bases at J, with 13 bases between the two ends. The CDR3 loop spans 14 amino acids. Germline V CDR1 and CDR2: MNHEY, SMNVEV (reference sequence). CDR3 sequence (DNA): TGTGCCAGCAGTTCCCTAGGAGGCGGAGAGACCCAGTACTTC. The encoded protein is CASSSLGGGETQYF.

The chain combines TRBV15 with TRBJ2-5; 16 nucleotides align to TRBD2. Germline loops: CDR1 LNHNV, CDR2 YYDKDF (reference sequence). Losses at the gene ends were 5 bases for V and 5 bases for J; bases not matched to a gene: 2. The CDR3 totals 15 residues. CDR3 nucleotide sequence: TGTGCCACCAGCGGGACTAGCGGGGGGGCGGAGACCCAGTACTTC. Its protein is CATSGTSGGAETQYF.

In this sample, this clone turned up a few times. The chain is built from TRBV7-9 and TRBJ1-6; no clear D gene. Trimming stripped 11 bases from V and 1 base from J, with 15 bases between. The CDR3 extends over 15 amino acids. Germline V lookup: CDR1 SEHNR, CDR2 FQNEAQ (reference sequence). The CDR3 region has the DNA TGTGCCGGTACAGCAGAGAGTTCCTATAATTCACCCCTCCACTTT. As protein: CAGTAESSYNSPLHF. Full variable domain (missing parts from reference TRBV7-9 and TRBJ1-6): DTGVSQNPRHKITKRGQNVTFRCDPISEHNRLYWYRQTLGQGPEFLTYFQNEAQLEKSRLLSDRFSAERPKGSFSTLEIQRTEQGDSAMYLCAGTAESSYNSPLHFGNGTRLTVT.

The V call is TRBV30, the J call TRBJ1-2; TRBD1 agrees at 8 bases. The V gene end was trimmed by 3 bases and the J gene end by 3 bases; junction bases not matched to a gene: 12. The germline CDR1 and CDR2 sequences are GTSNPN and SVGIG (reference sequence). The CDR3 runs to 16 residues. The CDR3 sequence: CAWRTMTGVGDYGYTF. CDR3 nucleotide sequence: TGTGCCTGGAGGACGATGACAGGGGTAGGCGACTATGGCTACACCTTC.

This clone was counted between two and nine times. The chain links TRBV7-2 to TRBJ1-5, with D hard to call. CDR1 is SGHTA, CDR2 FQGNSA, per germline. The germline V and J ends were trimmed by 1 base and 0 bases, with 10 bases remaining between them. The CDR3 is 16 amino acids. This chain's CDR3 is CASSLERGYSNQPQHF. The CDR3 coding sequence is TGTGCCAGCAGCTTAGAGCGGGGATATAGCAATCAGCCCCAGCATTTT.

In this sample, this clone turned up a few times. The rearrangement joins TRBV6-1 to TRBJ1-1, with D tentatively TRBD1 (5 bases). V was clipped by 2 bases and J by 1 base, with 11 bases between them. There are 15 residues in the CDR3. The germline V gene has CDR1 MNHNS and CDR2 SASEGT. CDR3 nucleotides: TGTGCCAGCAGTGAATTAGGACAACCGAACACTGAAGCTTTCTTT. Translating it yields CASSELGQPNTEAFF.

This clone showed up just a few times. The same CDR3 also results from other DNA sequences found in this sample. The chain joins TRBV19 to TRBJ1-3, with D possibly being TRBD1 (5 bases). The germline CDR1 and CDR2 sequences are LNHDA and SQIVND (reference sequence). The CDR3 covers 14 residues. Trimming stripped 3 bases from V and 0 bases from J, with 6 bases between. This chain's CDR3 is CASSMGHSGNTIYF. The CDR3 nucleotides read TGTGCCAGTAGTATGGGGCACTCTGGAAACACCATATATTTT.

The rearrangement uses TRBV6-1 and TRBJ1-5, with 7 bases that match TRBD1. The CDR3 is 15 residues long. Germline V gives CDR1 MNHNS, CDR2 SASEGT. The junction had 7 bases not matched to a gene; V was cut back by 5 bases and J by 3 bases. DNA for the CDR3: TGTGCCAGCAGTCCTCTTGACAGGGACAATCAGCCCCAGCATTTT. As protein: CASSPLDRDNQPQHF.

The chain combines TRBV7-2 with TRBJ1-2; D not resolved. Trimming removed 5 bases at V and 1 base at J, with 11 bases between. The germline gives CDR1 SGHTA, CDR2 FQGNSA. CDR3 length: 14 amino acids. As DNA, the CDR3 is TGTGCCAGCAGCCTAACAGAATTTAACTATGGCTACACCTTC. It encodes CASSLTEFNYGYTF. The full variable domain, its missing parts supplied by reference TRBV7-2 and TRBJ1-2, is GAGVSQSPSNKVTEKGKDVELRCDPISGHTALYWYRQSLGQGLEFLIYFQGNSAPDKSGLPSDRFSAERTGGSVSTLTIQRTQQEDSAVYLCASSLTEFNYGYTFGSGTRLTVV.